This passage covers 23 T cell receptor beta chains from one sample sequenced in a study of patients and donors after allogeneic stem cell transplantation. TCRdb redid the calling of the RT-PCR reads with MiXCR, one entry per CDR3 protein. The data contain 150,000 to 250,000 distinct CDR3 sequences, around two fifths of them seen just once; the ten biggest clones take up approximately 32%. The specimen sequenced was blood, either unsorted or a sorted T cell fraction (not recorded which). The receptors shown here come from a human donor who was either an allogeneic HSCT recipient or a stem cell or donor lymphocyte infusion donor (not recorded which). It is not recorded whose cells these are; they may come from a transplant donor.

Written as DNA, the CDR3 is TGTGCCAGCAGTTCCCTTTGGGGGCTAGGTCAGCCCCAGCATTTT. Protein: CASSSLWGLGQPQHF. The V gene is TRBV28, the J gene TRBJ1-5; D is perhaps TRBD1 (6 bases). Germline CDR1 reads MDHEN; CDR2 reads SYDVKM. The germline V and J ends were trimmed by 4 bases and 6 bases, with 16 bases remaining between them. The CDR3 extends over 15 amino acids. Based on the CDR3 plus reference TRBV28 and TRBJ1-5, the full variable domain is DVKVTQSSRYLVKRTGEKVFLECVQDMDHENMFWYRQDPGLGLRLIYFSYDVKMKEKGDIPEGYSVSREKKERFSLILESASTNQTSMYLCASSSLWGLGQPQHFGDGTRLSIL.

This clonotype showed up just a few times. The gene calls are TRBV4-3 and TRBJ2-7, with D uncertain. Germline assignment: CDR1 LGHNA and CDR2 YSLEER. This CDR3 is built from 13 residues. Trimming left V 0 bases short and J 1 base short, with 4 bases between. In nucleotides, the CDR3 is TGCGCCAGCAGCCAAGAATTGTCCTACGAGCAGTACTTC. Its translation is CASSQELSYEQYF.

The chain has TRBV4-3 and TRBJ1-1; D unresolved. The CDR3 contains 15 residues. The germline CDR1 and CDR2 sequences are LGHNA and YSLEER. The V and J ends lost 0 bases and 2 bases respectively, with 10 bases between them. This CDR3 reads CASSQDLRGNTEAFF. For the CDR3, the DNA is TGCGCCAGCAGCCAAGATTTACGTGGTAACACTGAAGCTTTCTTT.

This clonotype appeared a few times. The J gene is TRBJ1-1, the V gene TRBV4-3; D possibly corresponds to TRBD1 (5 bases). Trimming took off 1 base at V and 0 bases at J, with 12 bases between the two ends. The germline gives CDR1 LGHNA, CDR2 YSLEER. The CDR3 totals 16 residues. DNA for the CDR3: TGCGCCAGCAGCCAAGGCGACAGTACTATGAACACTGAAGCTTTCTTT. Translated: CASSQGDSTMNTEAFF.

The CDR3 DNA reads TGTGCCAGCAGCCCAGTAGCGGGAGAGACCGGGGAGCTGTTTTTT. Translated, it gives CASSPVAGETGELFF. The chain joins TRBV3-1 to TRBJ2-2, with 9 bases lining up with TRBD2. The CDR3 runs 15 residues. Germline CDR1 and CDR2: LGHDT and YNNKEL (reference sequence). Trimming at V came to 4 bases and at J to 5 bases, leaving 5 bases not matched to a gene.

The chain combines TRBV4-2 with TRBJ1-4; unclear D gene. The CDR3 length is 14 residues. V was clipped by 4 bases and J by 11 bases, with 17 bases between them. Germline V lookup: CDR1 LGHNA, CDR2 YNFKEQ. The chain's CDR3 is CASSLALEAEKLFF. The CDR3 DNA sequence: TGTGCCAGCAGCCTCGCTTTAGAGGCGGAGAAACTGTTTTTT.

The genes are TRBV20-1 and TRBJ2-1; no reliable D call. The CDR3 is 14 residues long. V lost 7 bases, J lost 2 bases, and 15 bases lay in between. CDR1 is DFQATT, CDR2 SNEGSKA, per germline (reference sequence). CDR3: CSGKGATTYNEQFF. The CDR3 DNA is TGCAGTGGAAAAGGAGCGACCACCTACAATGAGCAGTTCTTC.

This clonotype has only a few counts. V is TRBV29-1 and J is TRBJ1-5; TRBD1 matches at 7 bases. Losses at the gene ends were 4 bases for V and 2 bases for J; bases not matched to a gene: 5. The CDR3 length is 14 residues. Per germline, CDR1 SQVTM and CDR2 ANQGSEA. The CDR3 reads CSVVDGQGNQPQHF. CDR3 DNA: TGCAGCGTTGTTGATGGACAGGGCAATCAGCCCCAGCATTTT.

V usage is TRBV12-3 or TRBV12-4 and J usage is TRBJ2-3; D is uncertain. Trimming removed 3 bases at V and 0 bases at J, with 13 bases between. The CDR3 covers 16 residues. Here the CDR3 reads CASSLRHLGSTDTQYF. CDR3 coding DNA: TGTGCCAGCAGTTTGAGGCACCTAGGTAGCACAGATACGCAGTATTTT.

The DNA of the CDR3 is TGTGCCAGCAGTGGGCGGGAGAGGAGGTGGGAGACCCAGTACTTC. It specifies CASSGRERRWETQYF. This chain connects TRBV6-4 to TRBJ2-5; 7 bases match TRBD2. The CDR3 is made up of 15 amino acids. After removal of 4 bases from V and 5 bases from J, the junction contained 10 bases not matched to a gene. Germline V gene data show CDR1 as MRHNA and CDR2 as SNTAGT.

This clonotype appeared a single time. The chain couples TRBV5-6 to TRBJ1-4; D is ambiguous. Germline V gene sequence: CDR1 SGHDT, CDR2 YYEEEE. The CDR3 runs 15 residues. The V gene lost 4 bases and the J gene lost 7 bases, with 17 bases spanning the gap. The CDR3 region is CASSPVRANSEKLFF. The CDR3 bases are TGTGCCAGCAGCCCGGTCCGGGCCAACAGTGAAAAACTGTTTTTT. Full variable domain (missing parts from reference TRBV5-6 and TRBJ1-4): DAGVTQSPTHLIKTRGQQVTLRCSPKSGHDTVSWYQQALGQGPQFIFQYYEEEERQRGNFPDRFSGHQFPNYSSELNVNALLLGDSALYLCASSPVRANSEKLFFGSGTQLSVL.

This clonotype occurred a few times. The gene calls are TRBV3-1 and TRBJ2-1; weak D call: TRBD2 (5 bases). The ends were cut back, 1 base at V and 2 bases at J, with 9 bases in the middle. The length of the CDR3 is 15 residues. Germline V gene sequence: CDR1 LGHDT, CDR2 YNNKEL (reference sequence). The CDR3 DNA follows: TGTGCCAGCAGCCAAGGGACTGTTCCCTACAATGAGCAGTTCTTC. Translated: CASSQGTVPYNEQFF.

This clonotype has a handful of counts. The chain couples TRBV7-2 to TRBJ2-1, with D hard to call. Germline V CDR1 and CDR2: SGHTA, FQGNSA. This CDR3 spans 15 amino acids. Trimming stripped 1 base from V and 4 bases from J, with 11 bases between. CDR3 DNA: TGTGCCAGCAGCTTAGAAGGTGTGCTTTACAATGAGCAGTTCTTC. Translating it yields CASSLEGVLYNEQFF. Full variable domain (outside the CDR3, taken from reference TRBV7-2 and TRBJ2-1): GAGVSQSPSNKVTEKGKDVELRCDPISGHTALYWYRQSLGQGLEFLIYFQGNSAPDKSGLPSDRFSAERTGGSVSTLTIQRTQQEDSAVYLCASSLEGVLYNEQFFGPGTRLTVL.

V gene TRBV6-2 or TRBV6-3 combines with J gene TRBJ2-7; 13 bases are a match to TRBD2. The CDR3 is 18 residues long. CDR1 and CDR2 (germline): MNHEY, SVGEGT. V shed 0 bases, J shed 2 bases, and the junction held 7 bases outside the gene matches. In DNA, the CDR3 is TGTGCCAGCAGTTACTCCACCAGGGGACTAGCGGGGCCCTACGAGCAGTACTTC. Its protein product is CASSYSTRGLAGPYEQYF.

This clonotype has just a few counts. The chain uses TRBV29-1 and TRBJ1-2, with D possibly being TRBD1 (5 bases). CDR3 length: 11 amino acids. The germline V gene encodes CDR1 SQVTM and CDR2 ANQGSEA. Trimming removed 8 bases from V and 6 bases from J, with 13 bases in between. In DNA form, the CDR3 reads TGCAGCCCCTTCAGGGTGGATGGCTACACCTTC. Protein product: CSPFRVDGYTF.

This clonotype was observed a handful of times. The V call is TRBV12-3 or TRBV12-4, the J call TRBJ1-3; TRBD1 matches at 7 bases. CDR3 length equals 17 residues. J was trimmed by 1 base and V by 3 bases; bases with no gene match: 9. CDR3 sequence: CASSFRQGVRSGNTIYF. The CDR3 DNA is TGTGCCAGCAGTTTCAGGCAGGGGGTGAGGTCTGGAAACACCATATATTTT.

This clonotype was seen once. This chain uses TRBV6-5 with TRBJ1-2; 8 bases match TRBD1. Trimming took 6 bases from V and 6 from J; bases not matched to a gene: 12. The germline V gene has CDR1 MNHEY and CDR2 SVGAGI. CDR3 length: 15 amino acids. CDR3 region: CASSRPRDRPDGYTF. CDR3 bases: TGTGCCAGCAGCCGCCCGCGGGACAGGCCTGATGGCTACACCTTC.

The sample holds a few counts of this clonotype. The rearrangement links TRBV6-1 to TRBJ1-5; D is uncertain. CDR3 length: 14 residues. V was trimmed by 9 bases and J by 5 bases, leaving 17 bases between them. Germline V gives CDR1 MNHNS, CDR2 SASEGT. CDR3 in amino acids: CASFPDFEDQPQHF. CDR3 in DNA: TGTGCCAGTTTCCCGGATTTCGAGGATCAGCCCCAGCATTTT.

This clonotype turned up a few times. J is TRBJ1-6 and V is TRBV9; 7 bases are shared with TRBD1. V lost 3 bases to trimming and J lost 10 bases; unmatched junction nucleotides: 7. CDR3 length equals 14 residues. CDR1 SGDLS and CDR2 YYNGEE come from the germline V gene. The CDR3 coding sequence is TGTGCCAGCAGCGAACAGGGGCAAAGATCACCCCTCCACTTT. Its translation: CASSEQGQRSPLHF.

The CDR3 region has the DNA TGTGCCAGCGAGGACCTAGCGGGCCCCTACGAGCAGTACTTC. It yields the protein CASEDLAGPYEQYF. The chain combines TRBV2 with TRBJ2-7, with 8 positions matching TRBD2. CDR3 size: 14 residues. The J segment lost 2 bases and the V segment lost 8 bases, leaving 8 bases of the junction unmatched. The germline CDR1 and CDR2 sequences are SNHLY and FYNNEI.

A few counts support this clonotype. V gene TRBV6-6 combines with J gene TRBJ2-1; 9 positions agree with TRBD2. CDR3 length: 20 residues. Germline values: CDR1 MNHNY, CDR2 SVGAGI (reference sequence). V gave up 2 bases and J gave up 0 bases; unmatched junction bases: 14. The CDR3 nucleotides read TGTGCCAGCAGTTACCCAAAAACTAGCGGGCCCCAGAGCTCCTACAATGAGCAGTTCTTC. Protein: CASSYPKTSGPQSSYNEQFF.

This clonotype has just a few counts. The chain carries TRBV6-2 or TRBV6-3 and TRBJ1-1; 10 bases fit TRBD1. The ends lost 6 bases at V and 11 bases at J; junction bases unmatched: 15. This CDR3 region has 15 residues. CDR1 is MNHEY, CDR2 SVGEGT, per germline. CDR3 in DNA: TGTGCCAGCAGCATTGACAGGGGGCGCAGAATGGGGGCTTTCTTT. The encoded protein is CASSIDRGRRMGAFF.

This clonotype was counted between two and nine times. The CDR3 sequence: CSARDLRGFTYEQYF. In DNA form, the CDR3 reads TGCAGTGCTAGAGATCTGAGAGGGTTCACCTACGAGCAGTACTTC. V is TRBV20-1 and J is TRBJ2-7; D is possibly TRBD2 (5 bases). Per germline, CDR1 DFQATT and CDR2 SNEGSKA (reference sequence). V shed 0 bases and J shed 2 bases, with 14 bases lying between them. The CDR3 has 15 amino acids.